The subject of this entry is one TCR beta chain. This clonotype was counted ten times or more. Its antigen is unknown. Base qualities are missing; no much larger clone stands one base away. The germline V gene gives CDR1 as SGHRS and CDR2 as YFSETQ. V and J are truncated by 4 bases and 3 bases respectively, leaving an intervening sequence of 10 bases. Counted from cysteine to phenylalanine, this CDR3 has 13 amino acids. Only the CDR3 DNA stays, 39 bases, in frame from base 1. The library was made by PCR. TCRdb records Illumina HiSeq 2500 as the sequencer. TCR libraries were prepared with molecular barcoding, using unique molecular identifiers to normalize TCRbeta repertoire quantification. TCRdb passed the public sequencing reads through fastp at Q25 and MiXCR, retaining productive beta sequences. Each CDR3 protein gets just one entry, which takes the most common genes and DNA from the rows behind it. The sample profile shows 750,000 to 950,000 distinct CDR3 sequences; about 15% of them were found once. About 5% of the sample goes to the ten largest clones.

The data were obtained in a study of T-cell reconstitution after alpha-beta-depleted transplantation in children (dated by TCRdb to the mid-2010s). Regarding the study in general: Using TCR repertoire profiling, the study followed T-cell immune reconstitution in a quantitative way in children after TCRalphabeta/CD19-depleted allogeneic hematopoietic cell transplantation.

The research as a whole found: Apparently early alphabetaT-cell count recovery about two months after transplant reportedly relied on only several hundred rapidly expanded clones derived from non-depleted graft cells. The high TCRbeta diversity at day 60 in some patients was ascribed to recipient T cells and intrathymic progenitors that had survived conditioning. Hyperexpanded clone frequencies declined over subsequent months; after one year, T-cell counts and TCRbeta diversity were mostly attributed to newly produced T cells.

The label giving this sample's treatment or condition can be read as: allogeneic hematopoietic cell transplantation with graft depleted of TCRalphabeta T cells and CD19 B cells. TCRalphabeta/CD19-depleted allogeneic hematopoietic cell grafts were given to the transplant recipients, all of whom were children. This clonotype originated in a male patient younger than 18 who had a stem cell transplant for acute lymphoblastic leukemia, so the T cells may come from the graft donor. This sequence uses TRBV5-1 and TRBJ2-5, with the D gene call left open. Specimen: PBMCs, mostly from graft donor cells, collected 360 days after TCRalphabeta/CD19-depleted stem cell transplant. Read as DNA, the sequence is TGCGCCAGCAGCCCTACGTGGAAAGAGACCCAGTACTTC. This translates into CASSPTWKETQYF.